The present entry profiles one T cell receptor (beta chain) with its context. The antigen remains undetermined. CDR1 is MNHEY, CDR2 SMNVEV, per germline (reference sequence). The CDR3 consists of 14 residues. Trimming removed 8 bases at V and 4 bases at J, with 15 bases between. The donors were members of the roughly 130-subject validation cohort (separate from the roughly 670-subject first cohort). The assay was immunoSEQ multiplex PCR, and TCRdb's table has in-frame clones only and misses some. The sample records roughly 150,000 clones, approximately 90% being singletons. This specimen belongs to a study of cytomegalovirus exposure and HLA in healthy donors. General study results and limits: One later analysis, an examination of the 90 to 150 validation repertoires, found that first-cohort TCR clusters tended to co-occur in them. Rare TCR sequences predominated, though certain public TCRs were found in many donors.

The chain uses TRBV27 and TRBJ1-5; D possibly corresponds to TRBD1 (6 bases). This clonotype originated in a man aged 18 to 29 in good health and CMV-seronegative. Sequences were obtained from PBMCs. CDR3 residues: CASSPNQGNQPQHF. Written as DNA, the CDR3 is TGTGCCAGCTCACCCAACCAGGGGAATCAGCCCCAGCATTTT.